The entry below gives a single TCR beta chain sequence along with its context. Its target is not known. PCR involved 60 Vbeta and 13 Jbeta primers. The data were produced by immunoSEQ multiplex PCR, yet TCRdb's version contains in-frame clones alone and is incomplete. Recorded here are tens of thousands of clones; the top ten clones represent about 3.8%. The CDR3 covers 13 residues. CDR1 SNHLY and CDR2 FYNNEI come from the germline V gene. V lost 9 bases, J lost 7 bases, and 18 bases lay in between. This sample is drawn from a study of cytomegalovirus exposure and HLA in healthy donors. Study details: There were 100 million to 120 million unique TCR beta sequences, drawn from approximately 180 million T cells, in an earlier analysis. The study, taken as a whole, reports: Previous analysis showed most TCR beta V segments were productive about 90% or about 30% of the time. One cluster of highly shared sequence variants probably arose as a sequencing artifact. Later analysis identified a missense DCLRE1C variant that was linked to TCR beta V- and J-gene trimming.

The sample was PBMCs. This TCR came from a female donor in good health and CMV-seropositive. This chain joins TRBV2 and TRBJ1-2, with D possibly being TRBD1 (5 bases). Here the CDR3 DNA reads TGTGCCAGAAATGGGGCGAACCTATCTGGCTACACCTTC. It is translated as CARNGANLSGYTF.